This T cell receptor (beta chain) was documented in a study of blood T cell repertoires in COVID-19. Clones were sequenced by immunoSEQ multiplex PCR, and TCRdb holds only the in-frame ones, with some missing. The sample records under 300,000 clones, around 85% being singletons. The CDR3 loop spans 16 amino acids. In germline, CDR1 is SGHRS, CDR2 YFSETQ. Trimming removed 0 bases from V and 3 bases from J; junction bases left unmatched: 6. The V and J genes are TRBV5-1 and TRBJ2-5, with 9 bases that match TRBD1. The source is a woman in her seventies with acute or convalescent COVID-19. Source material: peripheral blood. CDR3 nucleotides: TGCGCCAGCAGCTTGGCCATGGGACAGGGCGAAGAGACCCAGTACTTC. Residues: CASSLAMGQGEETQYF. Variable domain in full (rest from reference TRBV5-1 and TRBJ2-5): KAGVTQTPRYLIKTRGQQVTLSCSPISGHRSVSWYQQTPGQGLQFLFEYFSETQRNKGNFPGRFSGRQFSNSRSEMNVSTLELGDSALYLCASSLAMGQGEETQYFGPGTRLLVL.